Sequencing of this TCR beta chain was carried out in a study of blood T cell repertoires in COVID-19. Turning to the study itself: Acute-phase and convalescent COVID-19 samples originated in the United States, Italy and Spain. PBMCs, B-cell-depleted T cells, or T cells were the source of the cDNA or gDNA that made up the material.

Germline CDR1 GTSNPN, CDR2 SVGIG (reference sequence). The CDR3 covers 13 residues. The V and J ends lost 0 bases and 7 bases respectively, with 12 bases between them. As handled by the study authors: Researchers report that nucleated cell counts were estimated from reference gene primer amplification. Clones were read by immunoSEQ multiplex PCR, and TCRdb kept only the in-frame ones, dropping some. V, J and clone size are taken as reported in that table, and D and trimming were inferred from the DNA itself. The sample carries 200,000 or so clones, about 88% recorded once. The sample comprised peripheral blood. The sequence derives from a woman in her 40s who had recovered from COVID-19. This chain links TRBV30 with TRBJ2-5; TRBD1 is a possible D gene (5 bases). The CDR3: CAWSVGTGRTQYF. The DNA for the CDR3 is TGTGCCTGGAGTGTTGGAACAGGCCGGACCCAGTACTTC. Looking up the rest from reference TRBV30 and TRBJ2-5 gives the full variable domain: SQTIHQWPATLVQPVGSPLSLECTVEGTSNPNLYWYRQAAGRGLQLLFYSVGIGQISSEVPQNLSASRPQDRQFILSSKKLLLSDSGFYLCAWSVGTGRTQYFGPGTRLLVL.